The 30 T cell receptor beta chains listed next were all sequenced from one sample in a study of T cells in tuberculosis. Specified time point: new active TB diagnosis, blood taken before or within 7 days of starting treatment. This table comes from immunoSEQ multiplex PCR, and its TCRdb copy is limited to in-frame clones, with some not included. Of roughly 34,000 clones detected, around 88% appear once; the ten largest clones hold 4.5% to 6.5%. Sequenced here: PBMCs, sampled at tuberculosis diagnosis. The receptors originated from an adult with tuberculosis.

The genes are TRBV6-5 and TRBJ1-1; TRBD1 matches at 7 bases. This CDR3 is 15 amino acids long. Germline V gene sequence: CDR1 MNHEY, CDR2 SVGAGI. V was clipped by 2 bases and J by 4 bases; unmatched bases: 7. The CDR3 coding sequence is TGTGCCAGCAGTTACCGACAGGGTGGGAGCACTGAAGCTTTCTTT. Protein: CASSYRQGGSTEAFF.

V and J are TRBV27 and TRBJ1-2; TRBD1 aligns across 11 bases. CDR3 length: 15 residues. Germline assignment: CDR1 MNHEY and CDR2 SMNVEV (reference sequence). Germline trimming cut 3 bases from V and 5 bases from J; bases unmatched to any gene: 5. The CDR3: CASSLDRGLRYGYTF. CDR3 sequence (DNA): TGTGCCAGCAGTTTGGACAGGGGGCTTCGGTATGGCTACACCTTC.

The chain recombines TRBV11-2 with TRBJ2-5; D is perhaps TRBD2 (6 bases). The CDR3 is made up of 14 amino acids. The germline V and J ends were trimmed by 3 bases and 9 bases, with 17 bases remaining between them. The germline CDR1 and CDR2 sequences are SGHAT and FQNNGV. DNA of the CDR3: TGTGCCAGCAGCTTTAATACCTTAGGGGAGGCCCAGTACTTC. This translates into CASSFNTLGEAQYF.

The chain is built from TRBV5-1 and TRBJ2-5, with 9 bases fitting TRBD1. This CDR3 is built from 16 residues. The germline gives CDR1 SGHRS, CDR2 YFSETQ. The V segment lost 2 bases and the J segment 4 bases; nucleotides outside the gene matches: 9. The CDR3 coding sequence is TGCGCCAGCAGCTTTTTTGAGAACAGGGGGCGAGAGACCCAGTACTTC. This encodes CASSFFENRGRETQYF. The variable domain in full, with the rest retrieved from reference TRBV5-1 and TRBJ2-5, is KAGVTQTPRYLIKTRGQQVTLSCSPISGHRSVSWYQQTPGQGLQFLFEYFSETQRNKGNFPGRFSGRQFSNSRSEMNVSTLELGDSALYLCASSFFENRGRETQYFGPGTRLLVL.

This chain joins TRBV18 and TRBJ1-2, with D possibly TRBD1 on 5 matching bases. Between the trimmed V and J ends, which lost 3 bases and 7 bases, there was a span of 18 bases. Per germline, CDR1 KGHSH and CDR2 LQKENI. This CDR3 has 15 residues. Here the CDR3 reads CASSPPAKRQGGYTF. The CDR3 bases are TGTGCCAGCTCACCCCCCGCCAAGAGGCAGGGTGGCTACACCTTC.

The chain joins TRBV19 to TRBJ1-1, with D uncertain. Trimming removed 5 bases from V and 0 bases from J, with 16 bases in between. Germline-derived CDR1 and CDR2 are LNHDA and SQIVND (reference sequence). The CDR3 extends over 16 amino acids. CDR3: CASSPMGSPMNTEAFF. The CDR3, as DNA: TGTGCCAGTAGTCCTATGGGCAGTCCCATGAACACTGAAGCTTTCTTT. Filled out from reference TRBV19 and TRBJ1-1, the complete variable domain reads DGGITQSPKYLFRKEGQNVTLSCEQNLNHDAMYWYRQDPGQGLRLIYYSQIVNDFQKGDIAEGYSVSREKKESFPLTVTSAQKNPTAFYLCASSPMGSPMNTEAFFGQGTRLTVV.

This chain joins TRBV5-5 and TRBJ1-1; TRBD1 agrees at 8 bases. V lost 1 base, J lost 2 bases, and 4 bases stayed unmatched. The CDR3 totals 15 residues. The germline V gene encodes CDR1 SGHKS and CDR2 YYEKEE (reference sequence). The CDR3 is CASSLTGGSNTEAFF. In DNA, the CDR3 is TGTGCCAGCAGCTTGACAGGGGGAAGTAACACTGAAGCTTTCTTT.

This chain links TRBV6-5 with TRBJ1-2, with D possibly TRBD1 on 6 matching bases. Between the trimmed V and J ends, which lost 5 bases and 3 bases, there was a span of 10 bases. CDR1 is MNHEY and CDR2 is SVGAGI in the germline V gene. This CDR3 contains 13 residues. The CDR3 region is CASSTQGHYGYTF. As DNA, the CDR3 is TGTGCCAGCAGTACACAGGGTCACTATGGCTACACCTTC.

The chain has TRBV27 and TRBJ2-4; 7 nucleotides agree with TRBD2. The trim removed 2 bases at V and 0 bases at J, leaving 1 base unmatched. The CDR3 runs to 15 residues. Germline V lookup: CDR1 MNHEY, CDR2 SMNVEV (reference sequence). CDR3 region: CASSLPSGAKNIQYF. CDR3 sequence (DNA): TGTGCCAGCAGTTTACCTAGCGGAGCCAAAAACATTCAGTACTTC.

In DNA form, the CDR3 reads TGTGCCAGCAGTGAAATTGGGGGGTCTAGCAATCAGCCCCAGCATTTT. As protein: CASSEIGGSSNQPQHF. The chain combines TRBV2 with TRBJ1-5, with D tentatively TRBD1 (5 bases). V was shortened by 2 bases and J by 0 bases, with 11 bases between the two germline ends. The V gene's germline CDR1 is SNHLY and CDR2 FYNNEI. The CDR3 spans 16 residues.

The chain carries TRBV11-1 and TRBJ2-3, with TRBD2 matching 10 bases. The V and J ends lost 4 bases and 4 bases, in that order; junction bases with no gene match: 5. The germline gives CDR1 SGHAT, CDR2 FQDESV (reference sequence). The CDR3 loop spans 15 amino acids. CDR3 DNA: TGTGCCAGCAGCTCAAGCGGGAGGGCGGCAGATACGCAGTATTTT. Amino acids: CASSSSGRAADTQYF.

The rearrangement links TRBV30 to TRBJ1-5, with TRBD1 identical over 7 bases. In germline, CDR1 is GTSNPN, CDR2 SVGIG (reference sequence). CDR3 length: 18 amino acids. The V segment lost 0 bases and the J segment 0 bases; nucleotides outside the gene matches: 11. The CDR3 DNA reads TGTGCCTGGAGTGTAAAACAGGGGAAATTAAATAGCAATCAGCCCCAGCATTTT. It translates to CAWSVKQGKLNSNQPQHF.

The chain couples TRBV19 to TRBJ2-7, with D perhaps TRBD1 (7 bases). V gave up 7 bases and J gave up 2 bases, with 12 bases separating them. Germline loops: CDR1 LNHDA, CDR2 SQIVND (reference sequence). The CDR3 runs 13 residues. The CDR3 nucleotides read TGTGCCAGTATGGACAGGACTACCTACGAGCAGTACTTC. The encoded protein is CASMDRTTYEQYF.

V is TRBV27 and J is TRBJ2-5; 11 bases are a match to TRBD2. The V and J ends lost 6 bases and 2 bases, in that order; junction bases with no gene match: 11. Germline values: CDR1 MNHEY, CDR2 SMNVEV (reference sequence). The CDR3 sequence is 17 residues long. The CDR3 loop is CASRGIAGGRKQETQYF. In DNA form, the CDR3 reads TGTGCCAGCAGAGGAATAGCGGGGGGGCGTAAACAAGAGACCCAGTACTTC.

The chain has TRBV11-2 and TRBJ2-3, with 12 bases lining up with TRBD2. From germline, CDR1 is SGHAT and CDR2 FQNNGV. This CDR3 is 17 amino acids long. The junction had 12 bases not matched to a gene; V was cut back by 5 bases and J by 6 bases. CDR3 loop: CASSNLGLAGPPDTQYF. For the CDR3, the DNA is TGTGCCAGCAGCAACCTCGGACTAGCGGGACCCCCGGATACGCAGTATTTT.

The chain carries TRBV5-6 and TRBJ2-5, with TRBD1 matching over 9 bases. The CDR3 consists of 16 residues. Germline CDR1 reads SGHDT; CDR2 reads YYEEEE. J gave up 3 bases and V 3 bases, and 9 bases lay outside the gene matches. The CDR3 sequence: CASSSSTGTGKETQYF. DNA of the CDR3: TGTGCCAGCAGCTCGTCGACCGGGACAGGGAAAGAGACCCAGTACTTC.

V gene TRBV25-1 combines with J gene TRBJ2-6; possibly TRBD1 for D (6 bases). From germline, CDR1 is MGHDK and CDR2 SYGVNS. This CDR3 comprises 15 residues. Trimming left V 5 bases short and J 0 bases short, with 8 bases between. For the CDR3, the DNA is TGTGCCAGCAGTCAGGGGAGCTCTGGGGCCAACGTCCTGACTTTC. Translation gives CASSQGSSGANVLTF.

The CDR3 region is CASSVEGAGNTIYF. CDR3 DNA: TGTGCCAGCAGCGTAGAAGGGGCAGGAAACACCATATATTTT. V gene TRBV9 combines with J gene TRBJ1-3; possibly TRBD1 for D (5 bases). This CDR3 comprises 14 residues. CDR1 and CDR2 from the germline V gene are SGDLS and YYNGEE. V dropped 0 bases and J dropped 4 bases, with 8 bases sitting between them.

This clone was picked up a small number of times. The rearrangement joins TRBV5-1 to TRBJ1-1, with D perhaps TRBD1 (6 bases). This CDR3 has 14 residues. Germline CDR1 SGHRS, CDR2 YFSETQ. V was trimmed by 2 bases and J by 2 bases, leaving 10 bases between them. CDR3 sequence: CASSLWTDNTEAFF. CDR3 nucleotide sequence: TGCGCCAGCAGCTTATGGACAGACAACACTGAAGCTTTCTTT.

The chain couples TRBV5-1 to TRBJ2-7, with 10 bases that match TRBD1. The germline V gene encodes CDR1 SGHRS and CDR2 YFSETQ. J was trimmed by 5 bases and V by 1 base; bases with no gene match: 3. The CDR3 contains 14 residues. The CDR3 region is CASSLKTGGNEQYF. The CDR3 DNA sequence: TGCGCCAGCAGCTTGAAGACAGGGGGCAACGAGCAGTACTTC.

The sample holds one count of this clone. CDR3 protein: CASSLVGQGAEAFF. CDR3 DNA sequence: TGTGCCAGCAGCTTAGTGGGACAGGGCGCTGAAGCTTTCTTT. The chain joins TRBV7-2 to TRBJ1-1, with 9 bases lining up with TRBD1. In germline, CDR1 is SGHTA, CDR2 FQGNSA. This CDR3 contains 14 residues. The ends lost 1 base at V and 6 bases at J; junction bases unmatched: 3. Complete variable domain (other parts from reference TRBV7-2 and TRBJ1-1): GAGVSQSPSNKVTEKGKDVELRCDPISGHTALYWYRQSLGQGLEFLIYFQGNSAPDKSGLPSDRFSAERTGGSVSTLTIQRTQQEDSAVYLCASSLVGQGAEAFFGQGTRLTVV.

CDR3 in amino acids: CASSRDSNEKLFF. The CDR3 DNA follows: TGTGCCAGCAGCCGGGACAGTAATGAAAAACTGTTTTTT. The chain has TRBV6-1 and TRBJ1-4, with 7 bases identical to TRBD1. Unmatched junction bases numbered 2, after V lost 6 bases and J lost 4 bases. Per germline, CDR1 MNHNS and CDR2 SASEGT. This CDR3 is built from 13 residues.

This clone was counted a few times. The V and J genes are TRBV2 and TRBJ2-7, with 9 bases lining up with TRBD2. The V gene's germline CDR1 is SNHLY and CDR2 FYNNEI. This CDR3 contains 14 residues. The ends lost 2 bases at V and 6 bases at J; junction bases unmatched: 5. CDR3: CASSEQGLAREQYF. The CDR3 nucleotides read TGTGCCAGCAGTGAACAGGGACTAGCCCGCGAGCAGTACTTC.

The rearrangement uses TRBV18 and TRBJ1-1; 7 nucleotides agree with TRBD1. V lost 2 bases to trimming and J lost 0 bases; unmatched junction nucleotides: 6. From germline, CDR1 is KGHSH and CDR2 LQKENI. The CDR3 runs to 16 residues. The CDR3 coding sequence is TGTGCCAGCTCACCAGAGAGACAGGGACTGAACACTGAAGCTTTCTTT. Translated, it gives CASSPERQGLNTEAFF.

V gene TRBV30 combines with J gene TRBJ2-7; a possible D gene is TRBD2 (5 bases). Deletions cut 2 bases from V and 4 bases from J, with 9 bases between. Germline values: CDR1 GTSNPN, CDR2 SVGIG (reference sequence). The CDR3 loop spans 12 amino acids. The CDR3: CAWSRQRYEQYF. The CDR3 DNA is TGTGCCTGGAGTCGGCAGCGGTACGAGCAGTACTTC.

The genes are TRBV5-1 and TRBJ1-2; weak D call: TRBD1 (6 bases). Germline values: CDR1 SGHRS, CDR2 YFSETQ. Trimming stripped 2 bases from V and 5 bases from J, with 13 bases between. CDR3 size: 14 residues. The CDR3 reads CASSFGTSVYGYTF. The CDR3 DNA follows: TGCGCCAGCAGCTTTGGGACAAGCGTATATGGCTACACCTTC.

The J gene is TRBJ1-3, the V gene TRBV11-2; D is unresolved. V lost 1 base and J lost 4, with 8 bases in between. The CDR3 extends over 14 amino acids. CDR1 and CDR2 (germline): SGHAT, FQNNGV. CDR3 nucleotide sequence: TGTGCCAGCAGCTTAGTCGCTATAGGAAACACCATATATTTT. This encodes CASSLVAIGNTIYF.

The rearrangement links TRBV9 to TRBJ2-3; the match to TRBD2 covers 9 bases. The V gene's germline CDR1 is SGDLS and CDR2 YYNGEE. CDR3 length equals 16 residues. V lost 3 bases to trimming and J lost 1 base; unmatched junction nucleotides: 6. The chain's CDR3 is CASSARGGGGTDTQYF. CDR3 nucleotide sequence: TGTGCCAGCAGCGCCCGGGGCGGGGGGGGCACAGATACGCAGTATTTT.

The chain employs TRBV10-3 and TRBJ1-3; tentative D call: TRBD1 (5 bases). Germline values: CDR1 ENHRY, CDR2 SYGVKD. CDR3 length: 14 residues. V dropped 6 bases and J dropped 4 bases, with 13 bases sitting between them. The CDR3 sequence: CAIRTRVEGNTIYF. DNA for the CDR3: TGTGCCATCAGAACCAGGGTGGAAGGAAACACCATATATTTT.

The rearrangement joins TRBV5-1 to TRBJ1-1, with 8 bases matching TRBD1. The CDR3 length is 18 residues. Per the germline V gene, CDR1 is SGHRS and CDR2 is YFSETQ. V lost 0 bases, J lost 3 bases, and 13 bases stayed unmatched. Here the CDR3 reads CASSLVGRIQGADTEAFF. The CDR3 nucleotides are TGCGCCAGCAGCTTGGTGGGGCGAATTCAGGGGGCGGACACTGAAGCTTTCTTT.